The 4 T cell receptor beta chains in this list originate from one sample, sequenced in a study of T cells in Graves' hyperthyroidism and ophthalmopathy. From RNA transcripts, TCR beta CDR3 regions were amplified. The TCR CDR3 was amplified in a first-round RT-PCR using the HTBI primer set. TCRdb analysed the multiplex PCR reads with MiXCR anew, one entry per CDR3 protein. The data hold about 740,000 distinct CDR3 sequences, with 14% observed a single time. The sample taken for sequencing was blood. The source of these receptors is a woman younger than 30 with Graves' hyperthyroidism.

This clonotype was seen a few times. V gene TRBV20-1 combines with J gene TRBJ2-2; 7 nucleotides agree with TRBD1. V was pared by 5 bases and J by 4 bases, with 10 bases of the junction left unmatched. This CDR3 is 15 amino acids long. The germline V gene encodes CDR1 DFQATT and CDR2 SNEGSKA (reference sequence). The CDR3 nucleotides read TGCAGTGCTCTTCACAGGGGTCGTAGCACCGGGGAGCTGTTTTTT. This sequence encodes CSALHRGRSTGELFF.

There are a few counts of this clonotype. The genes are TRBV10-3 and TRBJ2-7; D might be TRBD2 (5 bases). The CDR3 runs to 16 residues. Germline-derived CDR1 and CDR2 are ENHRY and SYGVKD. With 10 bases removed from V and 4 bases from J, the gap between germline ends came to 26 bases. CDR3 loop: CATGSVGEREGYEQYF. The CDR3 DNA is TGTGCCACCGGTTCGGTTGGGGAACGCGAGGGATACGAGCAGTACTTC.

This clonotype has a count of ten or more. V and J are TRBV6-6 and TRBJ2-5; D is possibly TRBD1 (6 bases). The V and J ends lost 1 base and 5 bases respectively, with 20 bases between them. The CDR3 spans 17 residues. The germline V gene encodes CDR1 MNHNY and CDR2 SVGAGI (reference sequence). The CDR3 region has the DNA TGTGCCAGCAGTTACTTAATCGGCAGGGGCCGTGGGGAGACCCAGTACTTC. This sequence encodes CASSYLIGRGRGETQYF.

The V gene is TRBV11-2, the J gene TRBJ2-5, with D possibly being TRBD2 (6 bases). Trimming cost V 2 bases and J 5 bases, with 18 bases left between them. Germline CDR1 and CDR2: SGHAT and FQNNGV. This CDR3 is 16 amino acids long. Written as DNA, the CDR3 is TGTGCCAGCAGCTTAACGGCGGGGCAGGTTGGGGAGACCCAGTACTTC. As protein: CASSLTAGQVGETQYF.